Presented here are 20 T cell receptor beta chains from one specimen sequenced in a study of T-cell memory formation after mild COVID-19. TCRdb processed the 5' RACE reads anew with MiXCR; each CDR3 protein has one entry. Found here are hundreds of thousands of distinct CDR3 sequences, 15% to 20% of them singletons; the top ten hold more than 10%. The sequencing input was PBMCs or a T cell subset sorted from them (not recorded which). The source of these receptors is an adult woman who had mild COVID-19 (a few samples of this study predate the infection). Cell type and time point are not known.

This clonotype was found a few times. This rearrangement joins TRBV7-9 to TRBJ2-3; either TRBD1 or TRBD2 may fit D (6 bases each). Trimming cost V 0 bases and J 2 bases, with 12 bases left between them. This CDR3 contains 16 residues. Germline loops: CDR1 SEHNR, CDR2 FQNEAQ (reference sequence). The CDR3 bases are TGTGCCAGCAGCTTAGCGGCGGCGGGACACACAGATACGCAGTATTTT. It translates to CASSLAAAGHTDTQYF.

This clonotype was detected a few times. V usage is TRBV2 and J usage is TRBJ1-1; 8 nucleotides agree with TRBD1. The germline V gene has CDR1 SNHLY and CDR2 FYNNEI. The CDR3 extends over 14 amino acids. Trimming took 4 bases from V and 3 from J; bases not matched to a gene: 4. The CDR3 loop is CASSADREDTEAFF. Here the CDR3 DNA reads TGTGCCAGCAGTGCGGACAGGGAGGACACTGAAGCTTTCTTT.

This clonotype was observed a handful of times. V and J are TRBV25-1 and TRBJ2-1; D possibly matches TRBD1 or TRBD2 (5 bases each). There are 15 residues in the CDR3. Germline values: CDR1 MGHDK, CDR2 SYGVNS. V dropped 10 bases and J dropped 0 bases, with 16 bases sitting between them. For the CDR3, the DNA is TGTGCCACTCGGGAAGGGACCCTCTCCTACAATGAGCAGTTCTTC. Translating gives CATREGTLSYNEQFF.

This clonotype was detected only a few times. This chain joins TRBV12-3 or TRBV12-4 and TRBJ2-7; 12 bases are shared with TRBD1. This CDR3 contains 14 residues. V shed 6 bases and J 9 bases; nucleotides not matched to a gene: 9. The CDR3: CASSHGTGGPAQYF. In nucleotides, the CDR3 is TGTGCCAGCAGCCATGGGACAGGGGGCCCCGCGCAGTACTTC.

The sample holds a few counts of this clonotype. This chain uses TRBV24-1 with TRBJ2-1; 8 nucleotides match TRBD2. The CDR3 loop spans 12 amino acids. Germline loops: CDR1 KGHDR, CDR2 SFDVKD. Trimming removed 9 bases from V and 8 bases from J; junction bases left unmatched: 5. CDR3 residues: CATAGGADEQFF. In nucleotides, the CDR3 is TGTGCCACCGCCGGGGGGGCTGATGAGCAGTTCTTC.

The chain joins TRBV7-3 to TRBJ2-7; possibly TRBD1 or TRBD2 for D (5 bases each). The CDR3 extends over 15 amino acids. Between the trimmed V and J ends, which lost 1 base and 6 bases, there was a span of 16 bases. CDR1 is SGHTA and CDR2 is FQGTGA in the germline V gene. The CDR3: CASSLRGDFLGEQYF. DNA for the CDR3: TGTGCCAGCAGCTTAAGAGGGGATTTCCTTGGCGAGCAGTACTTC.

This clonotype was counted at least ten times. The junction departs from the called germline gene at one end, perhaps through a read error. The J gene is TRBJ2-5, the V gene TRBV5-1, with D unclear. The V gene's germline CDR1 is SGHRS and CDR2 YFSETQ. The CDR3 has 11 residues. CDR3 loop: CASSDQETQYF. The CDR3 coding sequence is TGTGCCAGCAGCGACCAAGAGACCCAGTACTTC.

The rearrangement joins TRBV21-1 to TRBJ2-7; the table's D call, TRBD1, was not checked against the DNA. TRBV21-1 represents a pseudogene. The CDR3 runs 14 residues. CDR3 protein: CASSTRGGAYEQYF. DNA of the CDR3: TGTGCCAGCAGCACACGTGGGGGGGCCTACGAGCAGTACTTC.

The chain employs TRBV27 and TRBJ1-1, with 7 positions matching TRBD1. This CDR3 contains 16 residues. The germline V gene has CDR1 MNHEY and CDR2 SMNVEV (reference sequence). J was trimmed by 1 base and V by 5 bases; bases with no gene match: 10. This CDR3 is CASSPPTGMTNTEAFF. CDR3 bases: TGTGCCAGCAGTCCCCCGACAGGGATGACGAACACTGAAGCTTTCTTT.

This chain links TRBV5-1 with TRBJ1-2, with D unclear. This CDR3 is 14 amino acids long. The germline V and J ends were trimmed by 4 bases and 4 bases, with 14 bases remaining between them. Germline CDR1 reads SGHRS; CDR2 reads YFSETQ. The chain's CDR3 is CASSPTGLPYGYTF. In DNA, the CDR3 is TGCGCCAGCAGCCCGACCGGTCTACCCTATGGCTACACCTTC.

The CDR3 protein is CASSSLTSGSSSDTQYF. As DNA, the CDR3 is TGTGCCAGCAGCTCCTTGACTAGCGGGAGTTCGTCAGATACGCAGTATTTT. The rearrangement links TRBV5-4 to TRBJ2-3, with 12 bases matching TRBD2. The germline gives CDR1 SGHNT, CDR2 YYREEE (reference sequence). V lost 3 bases to trimming and J lost 4 bases; unmatched junction nucleotides: 9. This CDR3 region has 17 residues.

The chain has TRBV7-2 and TRBJ1-2; possible D gene TRBD1, 5 bases. This CDR3 has 12 residues. V was trimmed by 5 bases and J by 10 bases, leaving 14 bases between them. The germline CDR1 and CDR2 sequences are SGHTA and FQGNSA. The chain's CDR3 is CASSQRTQNYTF. CDR3 nucleotide sequence: TGTGCCAGCAGCCAACGGACACAAAACTACACCTTC. Using reference TRBV7-2 and TRBJ1-2 for the parts outside the CDR3, the full variable domain is GAGVSQSPSNKVTEKGKDVELRCDPISGHTALYWYRQSLGQGLEFLIYFQGNSAPDKSGLPSDRFSAERTGGSVSTLTIQRTQQEDSAVYLCASSQRTQNYTFGSGTRLTVV.

The rearrangement links TRBV6-1 to TRBJ2-1, with D uncertain. In germline, CDR1 is MNHNS, CDR2 SASEGT. The length of the CDR3 is 11 residues. CDR3 nucleotides: TGTGCTGTGGGTTCCTACAATGAGCAGTTCTTC. Translating gives CAVGSYNEQFF.

The J gene is TRBJ2-7, the V gene TRBV7-9; unclear D gene. V gave up 3 bases and J gave up 5 bases, with 11 bases separating them. The CDR3 length is 13 residues. The germline V gene has CDR1 SEHNR and CDR2 FQNEAQ (reference sequence). The CDR3 DNA is TGTGCCAGCAGCTTTCAGCTAGACCACGAGCAGTACTTC. Protein product: CASSFQLDHEQYF.

This clonotype has a handful of counts. The chain carries TRBV9 and TRBJ2-1; 8 bases line up with TRBD2. The junction had 9 bases not matched to a gene; V was cut back by 3 bases and J by 1 base. The CDR3 totals 17 residues. Germline CDR1 and CDR2: SGDLS and YYNGEE. Here the CDR3 reads CASSAQSGRGSYNEQFF. DNA for the CDR3: TGTGCCAGCAGCGCTCAGAGCGGGAGAGGGTCCTACAATGAGCAGTTCTTC.

This clonotype turned up a few times. J is TRBJ2-3 and V is TRBV29-1; TRBD1 agrees at 8 bases. Germline CDR1 and CDR2: SQVTM and ANQGSEA. CDR3 length: 12 residues. V lost 7 bases, J lost 4 bases, and 4 bases stayed unmatched. CDR3 DNA sequence: TGCAGCGGCCGGACAGGGCCAGATACGCAGTATTTT. Residues: CSGRTGPDTQYF.

This sequence joins TRBV9 and TRBJ2-1; D might be TRBD1 (6 bases). Germline lookup yields CDR1 SGDLS and CDR2 YYNGEE. The germline V and J ends were trimmed by 4 bases and 4 bases, with 12 bases remaining between them. This CDR3 comprises 14 residues. Here the CDR3 DNA reads TGTGCCAGCAGCCCGACGCAGGGGTACAATGAGCAGTTCTTC. It codes for CASSPTQGYNEQFF. The full variable domain, with the rest looked up from reference TRBV9 and TRBJ2-1, is DSGVTQTPKHLITATGQRVTLRCSPRSGDLSVYWYQQSLDQGLQFLIQYYNGEERAKGNILERFSAQQFPDLHSELNLSSLELGDSALYFCASSPTQGYNEQFFGPGTRLTVL.

The chain links TRBV5-5 to TRBJ2-1, with D perhaps TRBD2 (6 bases). This CDR3 region has 15 residues. With 0 bases removed from V and 6 bases from J, the gap between germline ends came to 13 bases. Germline assignment: CDR1 SGHKS and CDR2 YYEKEE (reference sequence). CDR3 DNA: TGTGCCAGCAGCTTGGGCGGGGAGTGGGGCAATGAGCAGTTCTTC. Residues: CASSLGGEWGNEQFF.

The V gene is TRBV9, the J gene TRBJ1-2; D unclear. CDR1 is SGDLS and CDR2 is YYNGEE in the germline V gene. Trimming removed 0 bases at V and 4 bases at J, with 10 bases between. The CDR3 extends over 14 amino acids. CDR3 amino acids: CASSVEGSGYGYTF. The CDR3 DNA is TGTGCCAGCAGCGTAGAGGGTAGTGGCTATGGCTACACCTTC.

The chain has TRBV20-1 and TRBJ2-1; TRBD1 or TRBD2 may be the D gene (6 bases each). This CDR3 region has 15 residues. Per germline, CDR1 DFQATT and CDR2 SNEGSKA (reference sequence). V lost 6 bases and J 0 bases, leaving 15 bases between the germline ends. This chain's CDR3 is CSATGAPSSYNEQFF. CDR3 DNA sequence: TGCAGTGCGACGGGGGCTCCGAGCTCCTACAATGAGCAGTTCTTC.